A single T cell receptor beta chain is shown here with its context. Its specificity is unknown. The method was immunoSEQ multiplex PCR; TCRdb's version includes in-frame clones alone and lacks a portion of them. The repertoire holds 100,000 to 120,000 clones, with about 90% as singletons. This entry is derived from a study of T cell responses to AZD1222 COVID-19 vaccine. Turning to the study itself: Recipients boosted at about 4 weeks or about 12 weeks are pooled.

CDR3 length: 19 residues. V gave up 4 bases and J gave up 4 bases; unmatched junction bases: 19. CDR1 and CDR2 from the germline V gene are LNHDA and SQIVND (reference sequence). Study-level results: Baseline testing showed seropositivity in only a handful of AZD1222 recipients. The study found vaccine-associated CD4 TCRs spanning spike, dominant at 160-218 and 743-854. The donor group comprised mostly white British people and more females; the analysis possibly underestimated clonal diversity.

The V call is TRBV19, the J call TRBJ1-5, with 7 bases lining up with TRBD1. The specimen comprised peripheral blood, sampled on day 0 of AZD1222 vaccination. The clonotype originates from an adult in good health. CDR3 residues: CASSTSSGQAATRNQPQHF. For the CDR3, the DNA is TGTGCCAGTAGTACTTCCTCCGGACAGGCAGCCACAAGAAATCAGCCCCAGCATTTT. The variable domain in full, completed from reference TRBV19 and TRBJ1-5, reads DGGITQSPKYLFRKEGQNVTLSCEQNLNHDAMYWYRQDPGQGLRLIYYSQIVNDFQKGDIAEGYSVSREKKESFPLTVTSAQKNPTAFYLCASSTSSGQAATRNQPQHFGDGTRLSIL.